The clone carrying this TCR delta chain has only a few counts. The CDR3 runs 18 residues. V trimming: 4 bases; J trimming: 1 base; junction bases outside the gene matches: 12. Germline V lookup: CDR1 TSWWSYY, CDR2 QGS. The sample comes from a study of gamma-delta chains in newborns, infants, children. In the study overall: Innate gammadelta T cells reportedly expand polyclonally right after birth, driven by microbial exposure, per the title.

TCRdb re-called the reads through CATT. The table shows more than 9,000 delta-chain clones, with approximately 10% occurring only once. J is TRDJ1 and V is TRDV1; 10 bases align to TRDD3. The TCR comes from a child who was a newborn, infant or young child, either healthy, febrile or measles-vaccinated (not recorded which). Sequencing was performed on blood. The CDR3 spells CALGAPWGIHSSTDKLIF. CDR3 bases: TGTGCTCTTGGGGCACCGTGGGGGATACATTCGAGCACCGATAAACTCATCTTT.